This T cell receptor beta chain was recorded in a study of shared clonotypes between healthy human individuals. Study-wide points: It was observed that about 5% of naive CD4 clonotypes were shared across a handful of donors.

Sorted-subset replicate PCRs used about 0.2 ug DNA, 25,000 to 30,000 T cell genomes. Libraries were prepared by immunoSEQ multiplex PCR; TCRdb keeps only in-frame clonotypes and omits some of them. The repertoire holds some 700,000 clones, with 90% as singletons. A note on this clone: The antigen is not known.

Trimming took 4 bases from V and 2 from J; bases not matched to a gene: 4. The CDR3 totals 15 residues. Looked up from germline, CDR1 is MNHEY and CDR2 is SMNVEV (reference sequence). Sequencing was carried out using memory CD8+ T cells from PBMCs. Sample subset: CD45RO+ cells pooled with CCR7-negative TemRA cells. The rearrangement uses TRBV27 and TRBJ2-1; 8 bases are shared with TRBD2. The clonotype originates from a man aged 18 to 30 in good health. Some clones in this sample may be carry-over from other donors' samples. The chain's CDR3 is CASSWRTSPYNEQFF. The CDR3 coding sequence is TGTGCCAGCAGTTGGCGGACTAGCCCCTACAATGAGCAGTTCTTC.